This record looks at one T cell receptor beta chain sequence and its context. This entry belongs to a study of blood T cell repertoires in COVID-19. The cohort comprised adults aged about 18 to 100 years residing in approximately 22 US areas. In assigning cohorts, the study relied on participant-reported clinical history. Cohort 3 recovered donors had two negative PCRs, clearance, or symptom resolution. The V segment lost 1 base and the J segment 6 bases; nucleotides outside the gene matches: 7. Germline CDR1 is GTSNPN and CDR2 is SVGIG (reference sequence). The CDR3 is 15 amino acids. Data came from immunoSEQ multiplex PCR; TCRdb stores just in-frame clones and leaves some out. The sample contains 95,000 to 150,000 clones, 84% of which appear only once.

What was sequenced was PBMCs or T cells enriched from blood (not recorded which). This TCR was sampled from a woman aged 30 to 39 who had recovered from COVID-19. This chain links TRBV30 with TRBJ1-5, with 9 bases fitting TRBD1. The CDR3 nucleotides are TGTGCCTGGAGTGACGGACAGGGGCCGCGTCAGCCCCAGCATTTT. Protein: CAWSDGQGPRQPQHF.